This T cell receptor beta chain was identified in a study of T cell changes during pregnancy in multiple sclerosis. Germline V gene lookup returns CDR1 SGHRS and CDR2 YFSETQ. There are 15 residues in the CDR3. With 4 bases removed from V and 1 base from J, the gap between germline ends came to 12 bases. This clone is a singleton in its sample. Sequencing used immunoSEQ multiplex PCR; TCRdb keeps in-frame clones, though not all of them. The sample has 40,000 to 55,000 clones; 80% to 95% are singletons. The sample was CD4+ T cells from peripheral blood mononuclear cells, taken after pregnancy. This TCR was recovered from a female donor in good health, enrolled as a control in a pregnancy study. This chain links TRBV5-1 with TRBJ1-5; the D gene is possibly TRBD1 (5 bases). This chain's CDR3 is CASSTRQISNQPQHF. The CDR3 region has the DNA TGCGCCAGCAGCACCCGACAGATAAGCAATCAGCCCCAGCATTTT.